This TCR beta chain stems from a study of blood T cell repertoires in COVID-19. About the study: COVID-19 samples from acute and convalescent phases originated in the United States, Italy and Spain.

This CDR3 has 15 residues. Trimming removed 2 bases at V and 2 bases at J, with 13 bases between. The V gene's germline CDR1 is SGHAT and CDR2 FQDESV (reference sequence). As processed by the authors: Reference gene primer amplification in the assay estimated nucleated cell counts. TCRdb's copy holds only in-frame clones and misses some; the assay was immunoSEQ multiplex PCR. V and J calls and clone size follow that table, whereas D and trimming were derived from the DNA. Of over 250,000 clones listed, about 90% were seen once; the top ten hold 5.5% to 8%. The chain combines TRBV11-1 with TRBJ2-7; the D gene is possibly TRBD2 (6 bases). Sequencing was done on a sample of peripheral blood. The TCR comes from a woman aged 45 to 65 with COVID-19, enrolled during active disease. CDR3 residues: CASSLRGLMTYEQYF. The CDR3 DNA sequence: TGTGCCAGCAGCTTAAGGGGACTGATGACCTACGAGCAGTACTTC.